This TCR beta chain came from a study of blood T cell repertoires in COVID-19. This CDR3 has 18 amino acids. V dropped 0 bases and J dropped 0 bases, with 16 bases sitting between them. Per germline, CDR1 KGHDR and CDR2 SFDVKD. Sequencing was performed with immunoSEQ multiplex PCR; in TCRdb, only in-frame clones are kept and a portion is missing. There are 350,000 to 400,000 clones in the sample; 91% occur only once, and about 0.83% lies in the top ten. The sequencing input was PBMCs or T cells enriched from blood (not recorded which). The source is a woman aged 40-49 years who had been exposed to COVID-19. The chain is built from TRBV24-1 and TRBJ1-1, with D possibly TRBD1 on 5 matching bases. The CDR3 loop is CATSDLQGGDWVNTEAFF. DNA of the CDR3: TGTGCCACCAGTGATTTGCAGGGCGGGGATTGGGTGAACACTGAAGCTTTCTTT.